This TCR beta chain was recovered during a study of radiation and T cells in renal cell carcinoma. Findings and limits, study-wide: From baseline, blood top tumor clonotypes peaked at 2 weeks post-radiation.

This clone was observed once. Antigen unknown. Sequencing used immunoSEQ multiplex PCR; TCRdb keeps in-frame clones, though not all of them. The sample yields about 78,000 clones, roughly nine tenths seen once. Noted time point: blood 4 weeks post-SBRT, at nephrectomy. The treatment is: 15 Gy SBRT to primary tumor, nephrectomy 4 weeks later. Nephrectomy followed 15 Gy stereotactic body radiation by 4 weeks. The patient's renal cell carcinoma had clear cell pathology. The receptor was isolated from a woman in her sixties or seventies with renal cell carcinoma. The sample in question was blood, obtained from a patient whose treatment included radiotherapy and nephrectomy.

Here the CDR3 DNA reads TGTGCCAGCAGTGAAACAGGGGGCGACTATGGCTACACCTTC. It encodes CASSETGGDYGYTF. The rearrangement uses TRBV6-1 and TRBJ1-2; 9 bases line up with TRBD1. This CDR3 is built from 14 residues. Per the germline V gene, CDR1 is MNHNS and CDR2 is SASEGT. V shed 2 bases, J shed 3 bases, and the junction held 1 base outside the gene matches.